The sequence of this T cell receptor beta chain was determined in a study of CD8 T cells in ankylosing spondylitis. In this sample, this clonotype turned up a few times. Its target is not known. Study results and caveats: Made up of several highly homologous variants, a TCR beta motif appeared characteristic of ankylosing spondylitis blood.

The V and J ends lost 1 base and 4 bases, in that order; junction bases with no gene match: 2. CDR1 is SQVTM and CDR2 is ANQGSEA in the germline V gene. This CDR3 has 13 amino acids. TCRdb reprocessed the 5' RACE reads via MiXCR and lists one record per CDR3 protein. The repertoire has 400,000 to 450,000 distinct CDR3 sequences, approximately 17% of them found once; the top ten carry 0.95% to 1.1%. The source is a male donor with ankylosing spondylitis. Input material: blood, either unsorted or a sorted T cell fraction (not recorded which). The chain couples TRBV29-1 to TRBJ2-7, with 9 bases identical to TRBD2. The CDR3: CSVEGTSVYEQYF. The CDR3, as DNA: TGCAGCGTTGAAGGGACTAGCGTGTACGAGCAGTACTTC.